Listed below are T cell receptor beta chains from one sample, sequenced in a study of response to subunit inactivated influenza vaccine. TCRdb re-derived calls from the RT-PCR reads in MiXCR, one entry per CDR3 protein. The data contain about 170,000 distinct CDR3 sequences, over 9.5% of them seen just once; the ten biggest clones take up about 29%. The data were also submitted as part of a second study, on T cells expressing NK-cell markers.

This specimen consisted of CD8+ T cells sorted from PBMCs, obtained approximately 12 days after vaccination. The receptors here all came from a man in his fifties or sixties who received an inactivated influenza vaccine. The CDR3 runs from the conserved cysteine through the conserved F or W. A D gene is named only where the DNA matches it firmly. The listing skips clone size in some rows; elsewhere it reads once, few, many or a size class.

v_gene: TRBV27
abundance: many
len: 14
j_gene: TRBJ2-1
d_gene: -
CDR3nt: TGTGCCAGCAGGCAGGGGTCGGGCTACAATGAGCAGTTCTTC
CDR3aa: CASRQGSGYNEQFF

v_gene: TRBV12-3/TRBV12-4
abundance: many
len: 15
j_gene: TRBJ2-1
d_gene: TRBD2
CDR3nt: TGTGCCAGCATCCAGCCCCTCGGGGGGGTCCGTCAGCAGTTCTTC
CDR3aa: CASIQPLGGVRQQFF

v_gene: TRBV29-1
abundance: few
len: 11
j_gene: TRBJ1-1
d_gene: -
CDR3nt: TGCAGCGTGAACAGAGAAGCTGAAGCTTTCTTT
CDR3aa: CSVNREAEAFF

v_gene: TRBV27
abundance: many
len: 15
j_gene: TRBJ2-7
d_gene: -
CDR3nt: TGTGCCAGCAGTTCGATAAGAGTGGCCCCCCCCGAGCAGTACTTC
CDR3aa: CASSSIRVAPPEQYF

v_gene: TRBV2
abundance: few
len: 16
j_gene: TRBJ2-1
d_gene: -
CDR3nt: TGTGCAAGTGGGGGGCGGACTAACTCGCCCTACAATGAGCAGTTCTTC
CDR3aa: CASGGRTNSPYNEQFF

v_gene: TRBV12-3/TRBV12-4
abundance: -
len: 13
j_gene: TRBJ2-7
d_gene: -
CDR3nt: TGTGCCAGCAGTTTTCAGTTCTCCTACGAGCAGTACTTC
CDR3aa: CASSFQFSYEQYF

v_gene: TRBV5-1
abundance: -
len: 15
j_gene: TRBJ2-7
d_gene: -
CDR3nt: TGCGCCAGCAGCCCTCGATGGGGGTCCCCCTACGAGCAGTACTTC
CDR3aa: CASSPRWGSPYEQYF

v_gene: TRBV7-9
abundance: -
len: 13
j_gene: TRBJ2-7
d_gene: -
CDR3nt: TGTGCCAGCAGCCTCAGTTACATCTACGAGCAGTACTTC
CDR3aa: CASSLSYIYEQYF

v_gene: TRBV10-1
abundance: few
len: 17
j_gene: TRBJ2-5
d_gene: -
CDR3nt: TGCGCCAGCAGTGACGCTTTGGACCGGGACACCCAAGAGACCCAGTACTTC
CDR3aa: CASSDALDRDTQETQYF

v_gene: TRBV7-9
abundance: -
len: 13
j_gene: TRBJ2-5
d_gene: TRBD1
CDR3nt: TGTGCCAGCAGCAAACAGGGGAGCGAGACCCAGTACTTC
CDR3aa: CASSKQGSETQYF

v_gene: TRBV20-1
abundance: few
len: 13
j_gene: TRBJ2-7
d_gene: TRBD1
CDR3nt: TGCAGTGCTAGAGTGGACAGGGCCTACGAGCAGTACTTC
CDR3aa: CSARVDRAYEQYF

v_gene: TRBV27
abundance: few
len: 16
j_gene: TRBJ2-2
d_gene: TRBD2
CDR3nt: TGTGCCAGCAGTTCAGCCCCGGGGGGGAACACCGGGGAGCTGTTTTTT
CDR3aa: CASSSAPGGNTGELFF

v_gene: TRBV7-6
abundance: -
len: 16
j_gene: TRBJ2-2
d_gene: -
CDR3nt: TGTGCCAGCAGCATGACAGGATATGATCGCCCCGGGGAGCTGTTTTTT
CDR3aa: CASSMTGYDRPGELFF

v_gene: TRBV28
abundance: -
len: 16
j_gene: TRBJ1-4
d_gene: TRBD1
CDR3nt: TGTGCCAGCAGTCCGACAAGACAGGGGGTAAATGAAAAACTGTTTTTT
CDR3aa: CASSPTRQGVNEKLFF

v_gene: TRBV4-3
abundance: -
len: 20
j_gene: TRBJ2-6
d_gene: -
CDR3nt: TGCGCCAGCAGCCAAGTTAGAGTCAGGGTAACCACCTCTGGGGCCAACGTCCTGACTTTC
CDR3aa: CASSQVRVRVTTSGANVLTF

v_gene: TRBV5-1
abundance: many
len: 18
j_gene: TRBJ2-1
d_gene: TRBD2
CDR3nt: TGCGCCAGCAGCTCCCCCCAAACTAGCGCAGTTTTTGGCAATGAGCAGTTCTTC
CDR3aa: CASSSPQTSAVFGNEQFF

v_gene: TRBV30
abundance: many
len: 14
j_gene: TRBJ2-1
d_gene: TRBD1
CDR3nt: TGTGCCTGGAGTGTAGACTCGACAGGGTATGAGCAGTTCTTC
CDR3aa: CAWSVDSTGYEQFF

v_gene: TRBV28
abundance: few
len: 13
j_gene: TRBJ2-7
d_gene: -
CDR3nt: TGTGCCAGCAGTTTGCAGGTTTCCTACGAGCAGTACTTC
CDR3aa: CASSLQVSYEQYF

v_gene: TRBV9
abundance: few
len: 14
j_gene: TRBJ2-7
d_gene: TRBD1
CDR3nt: TGTGCCAGCAGCGTCGACACAGGGGACTACGAGCAGTACTTC
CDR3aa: CASSVDTGDYEQYF

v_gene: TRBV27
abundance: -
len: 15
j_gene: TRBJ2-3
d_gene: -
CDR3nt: TGTGCCAGCAGTTTGACTTCACAGGGATGGGATACGCAGTATTTT
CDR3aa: CASSLTSQGWDTQYF

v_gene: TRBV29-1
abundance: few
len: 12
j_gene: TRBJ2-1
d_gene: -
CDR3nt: TGCAGCGCCGGAGTTACCTACAATGAGCAGTTCTTC
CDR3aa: CSAGVTYNEQFF

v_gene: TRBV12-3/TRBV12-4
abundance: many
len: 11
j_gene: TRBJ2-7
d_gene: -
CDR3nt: TGTGCCAGCAGTCCGGGGTCCGAGCAGTACTTC
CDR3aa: CASSPGSEQYF

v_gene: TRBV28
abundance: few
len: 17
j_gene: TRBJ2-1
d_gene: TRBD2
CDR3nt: TGTGCCAGCAGCCTACTAGCGGGAGGGCCAATTGCGGGTGAGCAGTTCTTC
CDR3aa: CASSLLAGGPIAGEQFF

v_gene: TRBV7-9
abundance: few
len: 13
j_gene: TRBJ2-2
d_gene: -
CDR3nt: TGTGCCAGCGACGAGGGCGATACCGGGGAGCTGTTTTTT
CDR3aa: CASDEGDTGELFF

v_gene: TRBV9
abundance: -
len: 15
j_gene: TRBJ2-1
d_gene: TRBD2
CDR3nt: TGTGCCAGCAGCCCAATAGCGGGAGCCTACAATGAGCAGTTCTTC
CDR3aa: CASSPIAGAYNEQFF

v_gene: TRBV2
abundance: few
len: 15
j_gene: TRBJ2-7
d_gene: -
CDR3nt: TGTGCCAGCAGTGAAGTCGAAACAGGGACCTACGAGCAGTACTTC
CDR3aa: CASSEVETGTYEQYF

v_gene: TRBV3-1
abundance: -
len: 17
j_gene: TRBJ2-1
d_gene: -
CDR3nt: TGTGCCTCCAGCCAAGATTCGAGAACGGAAGTTTACAATGAGCAGTTCTTC
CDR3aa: CASSQDSRTEVYNEQFF

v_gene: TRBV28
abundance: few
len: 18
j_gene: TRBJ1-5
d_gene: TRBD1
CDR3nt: TGTGCCAGCAGTTTAGAGCCTCAGGGGGCAGGTGGCAATCAGCCCCAGCATTTT
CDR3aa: CASSLEPQGAGGNQPQHF

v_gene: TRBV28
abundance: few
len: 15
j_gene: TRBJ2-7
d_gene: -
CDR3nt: TGTGCCAGCAGTCCTAAGATTTTCTTCTCCTACGAGCAGTACTTC
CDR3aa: CASSPKIFFSYEQYF

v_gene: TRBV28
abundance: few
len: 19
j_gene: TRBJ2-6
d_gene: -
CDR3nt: TGTGCCAGCAGACCGCGGGACTTGGTTATGGACTCTGGGGCCAACGTCCTGACTTTC
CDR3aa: CASRPRDLVMDSGANVLTF

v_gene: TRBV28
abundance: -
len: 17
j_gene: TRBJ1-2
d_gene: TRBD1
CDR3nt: TGTGCCAGCAGTGCACCCAACAGGGGGCTGGCGAACTATGGCTACACCTTC
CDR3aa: CASSAPNRGLANYGYTF

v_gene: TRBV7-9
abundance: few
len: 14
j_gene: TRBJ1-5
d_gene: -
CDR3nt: TGTGCCAGCAGCTTCGGGGGCGCAAATCAGCCCCAGCATTTT
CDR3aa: CASSFGGANQPQHF

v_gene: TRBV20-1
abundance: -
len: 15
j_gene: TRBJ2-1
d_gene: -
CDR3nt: TGCAGTGCTAGAGTGAGTCGAAGGGAGACGAATGAGCAGTTCTTC
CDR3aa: CSARVSRRETNEQFF

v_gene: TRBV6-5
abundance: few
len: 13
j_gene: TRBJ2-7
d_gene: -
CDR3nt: TGTGCCAGCAGTACCCCGGCAGGGTACGAGCAGTACTTC
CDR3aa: CASSTPAGYEQYF

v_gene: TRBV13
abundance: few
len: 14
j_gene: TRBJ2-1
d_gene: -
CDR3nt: TGTGCCAGCAGTTACAGCGGGTTCTACAATGAGCAGTTCTTC
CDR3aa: CASSYSGFYNEQFF

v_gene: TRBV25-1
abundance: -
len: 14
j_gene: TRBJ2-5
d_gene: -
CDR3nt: TGTGCCAGCAGTGTACTGAAAAGTGTAGAGACCCAGTACTTC
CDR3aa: CASSVLKSVETQYF

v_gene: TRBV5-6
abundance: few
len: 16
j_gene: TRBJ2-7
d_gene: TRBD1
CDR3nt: TGTGCCAGCAGCTGGATGACAGGGTCGAGCTCCTACGAGCAGTACTTC
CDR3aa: CASSWMTGSSSYEQYF

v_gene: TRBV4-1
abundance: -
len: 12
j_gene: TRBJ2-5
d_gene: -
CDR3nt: TGCGCCAGCAGCCAAGCCCCCGAGACCCAGTACTTC
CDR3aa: CASSQAPETQYF

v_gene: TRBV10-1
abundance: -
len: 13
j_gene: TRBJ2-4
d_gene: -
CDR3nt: TGCGCCAGCAGTGTTGGATCCGGCCGCATTCAGTACTTC
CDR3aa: CASSVGSGRIQYF

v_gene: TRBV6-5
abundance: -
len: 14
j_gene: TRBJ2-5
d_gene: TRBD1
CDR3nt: TGTGCCAGCAGTTACAACAGGGGTCCAGAGACCCAGTACTTC
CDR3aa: CASSYNRGPETQYF

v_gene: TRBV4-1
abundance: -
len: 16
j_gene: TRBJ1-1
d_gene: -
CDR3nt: TGCGCCAGCAGCCAAGATCCGGACTGGCCGAACACTGAAGCTTTCTTT
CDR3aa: CASSQDPDWPNTEAFF

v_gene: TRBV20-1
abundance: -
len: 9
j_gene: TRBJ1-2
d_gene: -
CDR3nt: TGCAGTGCTACGGGGCGAGGAGTCTTC
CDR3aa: CSATGRGVF

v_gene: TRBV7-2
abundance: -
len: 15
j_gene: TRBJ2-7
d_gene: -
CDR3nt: TGTGCCAGCAGCTTAGCGCGGGGGCGAGGCTACGAGCAGTACTTC
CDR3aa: CASSLARGRGYEQYF

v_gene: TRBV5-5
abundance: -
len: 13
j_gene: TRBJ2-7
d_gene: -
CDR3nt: TGTGCCAGCAGCTTGAGACATACTTACGAGCAGTACTTC
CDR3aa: CASSLRHTYEQYF

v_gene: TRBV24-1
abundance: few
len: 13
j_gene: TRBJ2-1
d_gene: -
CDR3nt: TGTGCCACCAGTGTCGCAGGCTACAATGAGCAGTTCTTC
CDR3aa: CATSVAGYNEQFF

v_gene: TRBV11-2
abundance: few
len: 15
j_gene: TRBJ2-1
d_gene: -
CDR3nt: TGTGCCAGCAGCTTCGGCCGGACAGTGATCAATGAGCAGTTCTTC
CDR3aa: CASSFGRTVINEQFF